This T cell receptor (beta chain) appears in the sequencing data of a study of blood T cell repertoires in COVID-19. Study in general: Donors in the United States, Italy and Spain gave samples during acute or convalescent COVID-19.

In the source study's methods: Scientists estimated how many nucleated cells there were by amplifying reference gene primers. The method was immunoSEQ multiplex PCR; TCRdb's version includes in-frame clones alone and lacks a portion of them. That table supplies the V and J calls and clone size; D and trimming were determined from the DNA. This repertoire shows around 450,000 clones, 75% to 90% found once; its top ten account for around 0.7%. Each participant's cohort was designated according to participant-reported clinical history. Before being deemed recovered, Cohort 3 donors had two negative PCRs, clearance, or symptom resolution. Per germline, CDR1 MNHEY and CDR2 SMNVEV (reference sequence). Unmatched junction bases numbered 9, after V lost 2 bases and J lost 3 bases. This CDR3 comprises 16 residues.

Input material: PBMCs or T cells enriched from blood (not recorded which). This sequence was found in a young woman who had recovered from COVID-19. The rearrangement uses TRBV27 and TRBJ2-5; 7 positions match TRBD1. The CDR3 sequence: CASSLVRGQKKETQYF. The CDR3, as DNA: TGTGCCAGCAGTTTAGTTAGGGGACAGAAAAAAGAGACCCAGTACTTC.